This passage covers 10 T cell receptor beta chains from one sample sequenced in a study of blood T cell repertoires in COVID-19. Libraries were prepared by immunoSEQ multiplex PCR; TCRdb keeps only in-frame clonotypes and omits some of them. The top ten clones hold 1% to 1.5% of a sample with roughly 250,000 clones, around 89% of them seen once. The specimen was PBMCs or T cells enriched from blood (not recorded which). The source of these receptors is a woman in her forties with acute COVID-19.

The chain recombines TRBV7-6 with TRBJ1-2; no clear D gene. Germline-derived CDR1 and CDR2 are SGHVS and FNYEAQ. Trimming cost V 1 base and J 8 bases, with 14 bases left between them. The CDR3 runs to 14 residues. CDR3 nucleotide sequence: TGTGCCAGCAGCTTAGAGCCGTCCTATATAGGCTACACCTTC. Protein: CASSLEPSYIGYTF.

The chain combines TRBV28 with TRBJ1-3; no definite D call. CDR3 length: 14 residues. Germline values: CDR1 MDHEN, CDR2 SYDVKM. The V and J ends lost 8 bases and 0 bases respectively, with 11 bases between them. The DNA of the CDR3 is TGTGCCAGCGACCCGGGGAGCTCTGGAAACACCATATATTTT. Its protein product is CASDPGSSGNTIYF.

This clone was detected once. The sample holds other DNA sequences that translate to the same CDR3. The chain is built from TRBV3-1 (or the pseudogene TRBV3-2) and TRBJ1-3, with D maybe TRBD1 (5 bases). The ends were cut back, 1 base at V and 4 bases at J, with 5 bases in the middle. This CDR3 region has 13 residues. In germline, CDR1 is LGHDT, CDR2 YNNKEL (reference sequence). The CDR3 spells CASSQGQGNTIYF. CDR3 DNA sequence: TGTGCCAGCAGCCAAGGACAGGGAAACACCATATATTTT.

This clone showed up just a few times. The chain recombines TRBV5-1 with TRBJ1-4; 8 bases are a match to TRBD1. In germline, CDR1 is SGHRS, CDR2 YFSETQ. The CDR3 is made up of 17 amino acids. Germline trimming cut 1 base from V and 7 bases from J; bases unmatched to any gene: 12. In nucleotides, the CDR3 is TGCGCCAGCAGCTTGTTCTCAGGGGGCGAGGGCGGTGAAAAACTGTTTTTT. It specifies CASSLFSGGEGGEKLFF.

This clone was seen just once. As DNA, the CDR3 is TGTGCCAGCAGTTTGAACGGGAGGGCCTTAGATACGCAGTATTTT. Encoded protein: CASSLNGRALDTQYF. This rearrangement joins TRBV27 to TRBJ2-3, with 8 bases lining up with TRBD2. V was clipped by 3 bases and J by 5 bases; unmatched bases: 7. CDR3 size: 15 residues. Germline assignment: CDR1 MNHEY and CDR2 SMNVEV (reference sequence).

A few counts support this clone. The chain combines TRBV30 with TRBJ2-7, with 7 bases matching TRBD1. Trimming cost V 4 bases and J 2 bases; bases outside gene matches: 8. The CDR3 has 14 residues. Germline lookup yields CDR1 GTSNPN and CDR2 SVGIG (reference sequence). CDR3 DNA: TGTGCCTGGAAGAGGGACGGGACAGCCTACGAGCAGTACTTC. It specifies CAWKRDGTAYEQYF.

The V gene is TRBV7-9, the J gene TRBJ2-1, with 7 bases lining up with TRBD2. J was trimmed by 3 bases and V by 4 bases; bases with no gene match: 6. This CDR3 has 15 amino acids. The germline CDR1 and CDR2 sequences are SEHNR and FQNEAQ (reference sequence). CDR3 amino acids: CASSYGLVGYNEQFF. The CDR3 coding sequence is TGTGCCAGCAGCTACGGACTAGTGGGCTACAATGAGCAGTTCTTC. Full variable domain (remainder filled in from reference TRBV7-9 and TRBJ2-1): DTGVSQNPRHKITKRGQNVTFRCDPISEHNRLYWYRQTLGQGPEFLTYFQNEAQLEKSRLLSDRFSAERPKGSFSTLEIQRTEQGDSAMYLCASSYGLVGYNEQFFGPGTRLTVL.

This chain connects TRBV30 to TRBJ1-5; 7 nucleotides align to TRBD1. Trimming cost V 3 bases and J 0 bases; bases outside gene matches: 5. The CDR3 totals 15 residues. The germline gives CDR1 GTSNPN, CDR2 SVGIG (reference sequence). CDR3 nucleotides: TGTGCCTGGAGCCCGGGGACAGCTAGCAATCAGCCCCAGCATTTT. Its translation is CAWSPGTASNQPQHF.

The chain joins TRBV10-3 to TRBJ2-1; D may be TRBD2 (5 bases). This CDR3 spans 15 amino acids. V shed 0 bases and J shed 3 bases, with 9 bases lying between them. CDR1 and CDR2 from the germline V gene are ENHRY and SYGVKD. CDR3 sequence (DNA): TGTGCCATCAGTGAGTCGGTAGCGCGCTACAATGAGCAGTTCTTC. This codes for CAISESVARYNEQFF.

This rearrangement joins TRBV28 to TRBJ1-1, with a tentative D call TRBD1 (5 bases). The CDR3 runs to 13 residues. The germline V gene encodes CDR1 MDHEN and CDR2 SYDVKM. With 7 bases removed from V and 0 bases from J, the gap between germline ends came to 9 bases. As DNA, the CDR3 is TGTGCCAGCAAGGGGCCTTTGAACACTGAAGCTTTCTTT. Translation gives CASKGPLNTEAFF.